A selection of T cell receptor beta chains follows, all from one sample in a study of blood T cell repertoires in COVID-19. Assay used: immunoSEQ multiplex PCR; TCRdb lists only in-frame clones, some missing. Of about 120,000 clones listed, around 81% are singletons. The source material was peripheral blood. Receptor source: a woman between 50 and 59 years old with acute or convalescent COVID-19. Both conserved end residues are part of each CDR3. D genes are given only for firm matches. The size field is filled for only some rows; it gives once, few, many or a size class.

D gene,J gene,clone size,V gene,CDR3 protein,CDR3 DNA
.,TRBJ2-3,.,TRBV29-1,CSVDYGTDTQYF,TGCAGCGTTGATTATGGCACAGATACGCAGTATTTT
.,TRBJ1-1,.,TRBV6-4,CASKQGAGTEAFF,TGTGCCAGTAAACAGGGCGCGGGCACTGAAGCTTTCTTT
TRBD2,TRBJ2-3,.,TRBV7-2,CASSLAGTSGTDTQYF,TGTGCCAGCAGCTTAGCAGGGACTAGCGGCACAGATACGCAGTATTTT
.,TRBJ1-2,few,TRBV2,CASSAQGTGSVGYTF,TGTGCCAGCAGTGCACAAGGAACAGGGTCGGTCGGCTACACCTTC
TRBD1,TRBJ1-3,.,TRBV7-2,CASGRDRGYTIYF,TGTGCCAGCGGACGGGACAGGGGATACACCATATATTTT
.,TRBJ1-6,.,TRBV19,CASTVGHFLNSPLHF,TGTGCCAGCACCGTTGGACACTTTTTGAATTCACCCCTCCACTTT
TRBD1,TRBJ1-2,few,TRBV4-2,CASSQDEGAGYGYTF,TGTGCCAGCAGCCAAGATGAGGGGGCGGGCTATGGCTACACCTTC
.,TRBJ2-2,.,TRBV10-2,CASTRTANTGELFF,TGCGCCAGCACACGGACAGCCAACACCGGGGAGCTGTTTTTT
.,TRBJ2-1,.,TRBV6-1,CASSGTVSGSYNEQFF,TGTGCCAGCAGTGGAACAGTGTCTGGTTCCTACAATGAGCAGTTCTTC
.,TRBJ1-4,.,TRBV15,CATSRGGISNEKLFF,TGTGCCACCAGCAGAGGCGGCATATCTAATGAAAAACTGTTTTTT
.,TRBJ1-5,few,TRBV5-1,CASSLPALGNNQPQHF,TGCGCCAGCAGCTTGCCCGCCCTCGGTAACAATCAGCCCCAGCATTTT
TRBD2,TRBJ2-3,once,TRBV5-1,CASSPSGRGDTQYF,TGCGCCAGCAGCCCTAGCGGGAGAGGAGATACGCAGTATTTT
TRBD2,TRBJ2-5,.,TRBV10-1,CASSEASGRVVETQYF,TGCGCCAGCAGTGAAGCTAGCGGGAGGGTCGTGGAGACCCAGTACTTC
.,TRBJ1-6,.,TRBV9,CASSVPGSPLHF,TGTGCCAGCAGCGTCCCGGGTTCACCCCTCCACTTT
.,TRBJ2-7,.,TRBV19,CASSIKAPSEQYF,TGTGCCAGTAGTATAAAAGCCCCGAGCGAGCAGTACTTC
.,TRBJ1-5,.,TRBV6-5,CASTGLSQPQHF,TGTGCCAGCACAGGTTTAAGTCAGCCCCAGCATTTT
TRBD2,TRBJ2-1,.,TRBV27,CASSKLLGLAGVDEQFF,TGTGCCAGCAGTAAGCTTTTGGGACTAGCGGGAGTCGATGAGCAGTTCTTC
.,TRBJ1-1,few,TRBV6-5,CASTGWTEAFF,TGTGCCAGCACGGGGTGGACTGAAGCTTTCTTT
.,TRBJ1-5,.,TRBV6-2/TRBV6-3,CASSYVGVGTSQPQHF,TGTGCCAGCAGTTACGTGGGGGTCGGGACAAGTCAGCCCCAGCATTTT
TRBD1,TRBJ1-2,.,TRBV20-1,CSATGTEGYTF,TGCAGTGCTACCGGGACAGAGGGCTACACCTTC
.,TRBJ2-5,.,TRBV9,CASSVARIGSTETQYF,TGTGCCAGCAGCGTAGCCCGTATCGGGAGTACGGAGACCCAGTACTTC
.,TRBJ2-1,.,TRBV6-6,CASTRQSSYNEQFF,TGTGCCAGCACAAGACAATCCTCCTACAATGAGCAGTTCTTC
.,TRBJ2-7,once,TRBV6-5,CASKAGQTYEQYF,TGTGCCAGCAAGGCGGGACAGACCTACGAGCAGTACTTC
TRBD1,TRBJ1-6,few,TRBV19,CASSTRTGHYNSPLHF,TGTGCCAGTAGTACCCGGACAGGCCACTATAATTCACCCCTCCACTTT
.,TRBJ1-2,.,TRBV6-5,CASRGLALNHYGYTF,TGTGCCAGCAGGGGACTAGCACTTAATCACTATGGCTACACCTTC
.,TRBJ2-6,.,TRBV21-1,CASSIQVSSGANVLTF,TGTGCCAGCAGCATTCAGGTGAGCTCTGGGGCCAACGTCCTGACTTTC
.,TRBJ1-5,.,TRBV20-1,CSASPGDQPQHF,TGCAGTGCTAGTCCCGGGGATCAGCCCCAGCATTTT
TRBD1,TRBJ2-7,.,TRBV28,CASSLPTGGSYEQYF,TGTGCCAGCAGTTTACCCACAGGGGGCTCCTACGAGCAGTACTTC
.,TRBJ2-1,.,TRBV19,CASSLSTGVQFF,TGTGCCAGTAGCCTATCGACCGGGGTTCAGTTCTTC
TRBD1,TRBJ1-6,.,TRBV5-1,CASSLGQGSSPLHF,TGCGCCAGCAGCTTGGGACAGGGTTCCTCACCCCTCCACTTT
.,TRBJ2-7,.,TRBV11-2,CASSLLPETNYEQYF,TGTGCCAGCAGCTTACTTCCAGAAACTAACTACGAGCAGTACTTC
TRBD1,TRBJ1-5,.,TRBV7-2,CASSLRQGNQPQHF,TGTGCCAGCAGCCTAAGACAGGGAAATCAGCCCCAGCATTTT
.,TRBJ1-5,.,TRBV19,CASRGQHNQPQHF,TGTGCCAGTAGAGGACAGCATAATCAGCCCCAGCATTTT
TRBD1,TRBJ1-3,.,TRBV15,CATSRGDRSYPSGNTIYF,TGTGCCACCAGCAGAGGGGACAGGTCCTATCCCTCTGGAAACACCATATATTTT
TRBD1,TRBJ1-2,.,TRBV4-2,CASSLQTGEDYGYTF,TGTGCCAGCAGCTTACAGACAGGGGAAGACTATGGCTACACCTTC
.,TRBJ1-2,few,TRBV28,CASSTTGAGYTF,TGTGCCAGCAGCACCACTGGGGCTGGCTACACCTTC
.,TRBJ1-5,.,TRBV12-3/TRBV12-4,CASSSDSNQPQHF,TGTGCCAGCAGTTCAGATAGCAATCAGCCCCAGCATTTT
.,TRBJ2-7,.,TRBV15,CATSSSRGGASEQYF,TGTGCCACCAGCAGCTCAAGAGGGGGGGCGAGCGAGCAGTACTTC
.,TRBJ2-7,.,TRBV20-1,CSASLGGVGEQYF,TGCAGTGCTAGTCTGGGGGGAGTGGGCGAGCAGTACTTC
.,TRBJ1-5,.,TRBV7-9,CASSLGLGAQHF,TGTGCCAGCAGCTTAGGCCTGGGAGCCCAGCATTTT
.,TRBJ1-1,.,TRBV2,CASSVGPMNTEAFF,TGTGCCAGCAGTGTGGGGCCGATGAACACTGAAGCTTTCTTT
.,TRBJ1-2,.,TRBV7-8,CASSPHKGYTF,TGTGCCAGCAGCCCCCACAAAGGCTACACCTTC
TRBD1,TRBJ1-5,.,TRBV7-9,CASSLTGDRNQPQHF,TGTGCCAGCAGCCTTACAGGGGATCGCAATCAGCCCCAGCATTTT
TRBD1,TRBJ1-1,.,TRBV2,CASSNRGGLNTEAFF,TGTGCCAGCAGTAACAGGGGCGGCCTGAACACTGAAGCTTTCTTT
.,TRBJ1-5,.,TRBV7-9,CASSLQASNQPQHF,TGTGCCAGCAGCCTACAGGCTAGCAATCAGCCCCAGCATTTT
.,TRBJ2-7,.,TRBV7-9,CASSFGRSGIHEQYF,TGTGCCAGCAGCTTTGGGCGGTCAGGGATCCACGAGCAGTACTTC
.,TRBJ2-5,.,TRBV5-1,CASSLSGIETQYF,TGCGCCAGCAGCTTGTCCGGGATAGAGACCCAGTACTTC
.,TRBJ1-2,few,TRBV5-6,CASSSVDYGYTF,TGTGCCAGCAGCTCCGTTGACTATGGCTACACCTTC
.,TRBJ1-2,once,TRBV12-3/TRBV12-4,CASSLQGLGYTF,TGTGCCAGCAGTTTACAGGGGCTGGGCTACACCTTC
.,TRBJ1-5,.,TRBV30,CAWSVQSGGNQPQHF,TGTGCCTGGAGTGTACAGTCAGGCGGCAATCAGCCCCAGCATTTT
.,TRBJ2-3,.,TRBV9,CASSVDAGLTDTQYF,TGTGCCAGCAGCGTAGACGCGGGGCTAACAGATACGCAGTATTTT
TRBD1,TRBJ1-2,.,TRBV18,CASSQGTGAMRGYTF,TGTGCCAGCTCACAAGGGACAGGGGCGATGAGGGGCTACACCTTC
TRBD2,TRBJ2-7,.,TRBV11-2,CASSLDLLAGGSEQYF,TGTGCCAGCAGCTTAGATCTCCTAGCGGGAGGGTCTGAGCAGTACTTC
TRBD2,TRBJ2-3,.,TRBV5-4,CASSLGLAGAEDTQYF,TGTGCCAGCAGCTTGGGTCTAGCGGGAGCAGAAGATACGCAGTATTTT
TRBD1,TRBJ1-4,.,TRBV18,CASSASGTGNNEKLFF,TGTGCCAGCTCAGCCTCCGGGACAGGGAATAATGAAAAACTGTTTTTT
.,TRBJ1-2,.,TRBV2,CASSGTRVYGYTF,TGTGCCAGCAGCGGAACACGGGTCTATGGCTACACCTTC
.,TRBJ1-3,.,TRBV9,CASSVDDSFYSGNTIYF,TGTGCCAGCAGCGTAGACGACAGCTTTTACTCTGGAAACACCATATATTTT